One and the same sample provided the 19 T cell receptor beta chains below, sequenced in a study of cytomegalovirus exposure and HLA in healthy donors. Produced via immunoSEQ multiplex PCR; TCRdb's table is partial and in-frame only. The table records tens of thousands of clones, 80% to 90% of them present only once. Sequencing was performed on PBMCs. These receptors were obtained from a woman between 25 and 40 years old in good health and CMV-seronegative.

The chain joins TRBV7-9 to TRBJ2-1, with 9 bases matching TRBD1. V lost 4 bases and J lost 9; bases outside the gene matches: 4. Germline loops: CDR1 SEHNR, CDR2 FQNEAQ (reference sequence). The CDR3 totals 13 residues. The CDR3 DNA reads TGTGCCAGCAGCTCAGGGGGACAGGGTGAGCAGTTCTTC. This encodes CASSSGGQGEQFF.

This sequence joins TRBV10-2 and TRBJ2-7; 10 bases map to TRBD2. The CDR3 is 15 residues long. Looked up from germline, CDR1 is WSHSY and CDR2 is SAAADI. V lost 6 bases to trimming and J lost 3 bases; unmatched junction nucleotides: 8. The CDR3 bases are TGCGCCAGCAGGACCGGGACTAGCGCTTACTACGAGCAGTACTTC. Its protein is CASRTGTSAYYEQYF.

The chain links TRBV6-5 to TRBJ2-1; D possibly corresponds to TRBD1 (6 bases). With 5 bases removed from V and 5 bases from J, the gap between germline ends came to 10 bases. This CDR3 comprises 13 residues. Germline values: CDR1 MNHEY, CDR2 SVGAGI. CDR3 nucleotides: TGTGCCAGCAGTACAGGGTTTAACAATGAGCAGTTCTTC. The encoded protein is CASSTGFNNEQFF.

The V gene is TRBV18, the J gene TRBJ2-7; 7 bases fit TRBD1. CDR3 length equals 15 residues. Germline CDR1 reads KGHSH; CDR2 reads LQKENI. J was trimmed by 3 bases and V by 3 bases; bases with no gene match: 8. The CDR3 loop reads CASSPISTGIYEQYF. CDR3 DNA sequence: TGTGCCAGCTCACCCATTTCGACAGGGATCTACGAGCAGTACTTC.

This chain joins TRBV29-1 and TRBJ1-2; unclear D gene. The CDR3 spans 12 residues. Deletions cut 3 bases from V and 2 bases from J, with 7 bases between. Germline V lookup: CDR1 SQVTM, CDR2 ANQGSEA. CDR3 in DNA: TGCAGCGTTGAGGGCCAGAACTATGGCTACACCTTC. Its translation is CSVEGQNYGYTF.

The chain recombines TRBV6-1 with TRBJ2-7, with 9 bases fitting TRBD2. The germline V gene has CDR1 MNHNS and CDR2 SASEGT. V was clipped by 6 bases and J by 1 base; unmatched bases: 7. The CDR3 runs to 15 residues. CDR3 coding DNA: TGTGCCAGCAGGGCCCTTAGCGGGAGTTCCTACGAGCAGTACTTC. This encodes CASRALSGSSYEQYF.

DNA of the CDR3: TGTGCCAGCAGCTCCCCCGACAGAAACCCCTTCTATGGCTACACCTTC. Translated: CASSSPDRNPFYGYTF. The chain recombines TRBV13 with TRBJ1-2; possible D gene TRBD1, 5 bases. V dropped 4 bases and J dropped 4 bases, with 19 bases sitting between them. Germline CDR1 is PRHDT and CDR2 is FYEKMQ (reference sequence). The CDR3 sequence is 16 residues long.

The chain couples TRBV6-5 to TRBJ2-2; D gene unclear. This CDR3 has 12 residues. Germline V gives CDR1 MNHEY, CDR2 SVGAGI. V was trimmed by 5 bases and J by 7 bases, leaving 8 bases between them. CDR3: CASSRSIGELFF. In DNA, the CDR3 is TGTGCCAGCAGTCGGTCAATCGGGGAGCTGTTTTTT.

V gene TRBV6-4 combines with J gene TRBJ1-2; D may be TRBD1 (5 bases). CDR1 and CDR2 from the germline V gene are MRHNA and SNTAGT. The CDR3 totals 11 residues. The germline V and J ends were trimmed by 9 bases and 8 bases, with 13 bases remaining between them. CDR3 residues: CARNPRVGYTF. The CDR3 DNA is TGTGCCAGAAACCCCAGGGTGGGCTACACCTTC.

CDR3 DNA: TGCGCCAGCAGCCGTGGGACAGGGGCGAACACTGAAGCTTTCTTT. Residues: CASSRGTGANTEAFF. The chain recombines TRBV4-1 with TRBJ1-1, with TRBD1 matching over 10 bases. This CDR3 spans 15 amino acids. In germline, CDR1 is MGHRA, CDR2 YSYEKL. The J segment lost 1 base and the V segment lost 4 bases, leaving 3 bases of the junction unmatched.

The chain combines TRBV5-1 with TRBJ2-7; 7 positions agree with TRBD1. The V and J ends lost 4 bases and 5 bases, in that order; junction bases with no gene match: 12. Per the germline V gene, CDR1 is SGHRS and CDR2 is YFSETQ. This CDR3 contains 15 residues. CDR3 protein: CASSRRRDRADEQYF. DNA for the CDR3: TGCGCCAGCAGCCGACGAAGAGACAGGGCTGACGAGCAGTACTTC.

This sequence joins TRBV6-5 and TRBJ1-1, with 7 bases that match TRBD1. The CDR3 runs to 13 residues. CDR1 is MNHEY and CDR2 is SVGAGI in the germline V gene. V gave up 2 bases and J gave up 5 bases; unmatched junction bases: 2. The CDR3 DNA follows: TGTGCCAGCAGTTACGGCAGGGGGACTGAAGCTTTCTTT. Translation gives CASSYGRGTEAFF.

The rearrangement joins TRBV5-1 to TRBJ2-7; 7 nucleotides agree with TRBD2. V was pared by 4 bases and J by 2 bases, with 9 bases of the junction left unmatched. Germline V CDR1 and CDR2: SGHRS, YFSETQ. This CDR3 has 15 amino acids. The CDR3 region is CASSPGGRGTYEQYF. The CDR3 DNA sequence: TGCGCCAGCAGCCCCGGTGGGAGGGGAACCTACGAGCAGTACTTC.

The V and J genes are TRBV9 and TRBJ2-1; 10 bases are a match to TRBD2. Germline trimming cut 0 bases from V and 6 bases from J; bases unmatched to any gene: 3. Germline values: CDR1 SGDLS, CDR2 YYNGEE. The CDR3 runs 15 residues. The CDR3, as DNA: TGTGCCAGCAGCGTAGAGCGGGAGGGCCGCAATGAGCAGTTCTTC. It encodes CASSVEREGRNEQFF.

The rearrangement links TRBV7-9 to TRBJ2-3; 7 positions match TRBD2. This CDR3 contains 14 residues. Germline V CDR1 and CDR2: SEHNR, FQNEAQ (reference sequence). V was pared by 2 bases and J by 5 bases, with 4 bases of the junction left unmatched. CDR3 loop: CASSLTGGGDTQYF. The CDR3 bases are TGTGCCAGCAGCTTAACGGGAGGAGGAGATACGCAGTATTTT.

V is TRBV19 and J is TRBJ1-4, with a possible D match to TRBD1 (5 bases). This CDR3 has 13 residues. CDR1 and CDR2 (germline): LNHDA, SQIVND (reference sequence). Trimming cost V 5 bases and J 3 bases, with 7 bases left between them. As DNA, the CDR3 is TGTGCCAGTAGTCGGGGGTCTAATGAAAAACTGTTTTTT. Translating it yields CASSRGSNEKLFF.

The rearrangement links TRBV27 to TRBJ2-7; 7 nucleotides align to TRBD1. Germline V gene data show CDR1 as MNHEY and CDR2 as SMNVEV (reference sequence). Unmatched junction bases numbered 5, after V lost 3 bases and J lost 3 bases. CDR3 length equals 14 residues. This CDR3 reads CASSFSDRFYEQYF. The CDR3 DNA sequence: TGTGCCAGCAGTTTTTCGGACAGGTTCTACGAGCAGTACTTC.

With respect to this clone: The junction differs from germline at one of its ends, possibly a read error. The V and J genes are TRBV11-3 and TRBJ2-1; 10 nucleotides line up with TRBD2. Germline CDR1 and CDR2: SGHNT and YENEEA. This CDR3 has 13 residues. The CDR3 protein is CASSLEGLAEQFF. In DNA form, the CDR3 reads TGCGCCAGCAGCTTAGAGGGACTAGCGGAGCAGTTCTTC.

This chain's CDR3 is CASSRTSGRPTVRETQYF. Written as DNA, the CDR3 is TGCGCCAGCAGTCGGACTAGCGGGAGACCGACCGTCAGAGAGACCCAGTACTTC. The chain recombines TRBV4-3 with TRBJ2-5, with 13 bases that match TRBD2. V lost 6 bases, J lost 4 bases, and 14 bases stayed unmatched. The CDR3 consists of 18 residues. In germline, CDR1 is LGHNA, CDR2 YSLEER.